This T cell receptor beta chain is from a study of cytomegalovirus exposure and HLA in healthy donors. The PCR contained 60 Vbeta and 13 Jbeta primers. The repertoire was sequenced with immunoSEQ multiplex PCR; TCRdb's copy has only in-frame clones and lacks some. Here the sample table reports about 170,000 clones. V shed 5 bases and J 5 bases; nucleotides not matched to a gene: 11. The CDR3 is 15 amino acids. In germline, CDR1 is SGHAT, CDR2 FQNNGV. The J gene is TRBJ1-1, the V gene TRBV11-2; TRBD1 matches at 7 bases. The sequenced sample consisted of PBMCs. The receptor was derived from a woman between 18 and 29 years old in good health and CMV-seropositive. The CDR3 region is CASSTLQGPRTEAFF. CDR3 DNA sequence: TGTGCCAGCAGCACCTTACAGGGGCCGAGGACTGAAGCTTTCTTT.